The T cell receptor (beta chain) described here comes from a study of T-cell reconstitution after alpha-beta-depleted transplantation in children. This clonotype was seen ten or more times. Its specificity is unknown. Preparing the TCRbeta library involved the use of unique molecular identifiers. TCRdb re-derived calls from the PCR reads in MiXCR, one entry per CDR3 protein. The sample consists of approximately 110,000 distinct CDR3 sequences, 23% of them appearing once. Study results and limitations: Expanded graft clones, several hundred of them, were reportedly the source of alpha-beta T cells about two months after transplant.

The CDR3 has 19 amino acids. The germline gives CDR1 PRHDT, CDR2 FYEKMQ (reference sequence). Trimming removed 5 bases at V and 2 bases at J, with 28 bases between. The clonotype comes from a male patient under 10 years old who had a stem cell transplant for chronic granulomatous disease, so the T cells may come from the graft donor. Sequencing was performed on PBMCs, mostly from graft donor cells, taken 180 days after TCRalphabeta/CD19-depleted stem cell transplant. The V gene is TRBV13, the J gene TRBJ2-7, with D uncertain. DNA for the CDR3: TGTGCCAGCAGCCCCCACCGTGGCCGCATGGCCTCGAGTCCCTACGAGCAGTACTTC. Amino acid sequence: CASSPHRGRMASSPYEQYF.